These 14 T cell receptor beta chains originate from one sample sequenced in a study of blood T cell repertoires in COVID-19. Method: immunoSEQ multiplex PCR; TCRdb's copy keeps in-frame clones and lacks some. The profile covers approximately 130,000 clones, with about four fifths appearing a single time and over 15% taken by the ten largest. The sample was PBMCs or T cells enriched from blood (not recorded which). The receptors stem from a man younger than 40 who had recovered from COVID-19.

The CDR3 sequence is CASRFTGAGANVLTF. CDR3 DNA sequence: TGTGCCAGCAGGTTCACAGGGGCCGGGGCCAACGTCCTGACTTTC. The J gene is TRBJ2-6, the V gene TRBV28, with TRBD1 matching 7 bases. The CDR3 is made up of 15 amino acids. Germline trimming cut 6 bases from V and 4 bases from J; bases unmatched to any gene: 6. Germline assignment: CDR1 MDHEN and CDR2 SYDVKM.

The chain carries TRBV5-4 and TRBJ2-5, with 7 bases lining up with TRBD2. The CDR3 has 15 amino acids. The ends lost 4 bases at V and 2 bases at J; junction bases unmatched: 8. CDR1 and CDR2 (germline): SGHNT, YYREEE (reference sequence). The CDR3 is CASSRSSGRQETQYF. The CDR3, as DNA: TGTGCCAGCAGCCGCTCTAGCGGTCGTCAAGAGACCCAGTACTTC.

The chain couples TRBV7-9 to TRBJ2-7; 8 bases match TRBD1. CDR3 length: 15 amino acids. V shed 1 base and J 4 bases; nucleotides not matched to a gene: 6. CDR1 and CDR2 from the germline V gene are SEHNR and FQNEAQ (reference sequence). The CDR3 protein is CASSLGTGKMYEQYV. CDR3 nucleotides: TGTGCCAGCAGCTTAGGGACAGGGAAGATGTACGAGCAGTACGTC.

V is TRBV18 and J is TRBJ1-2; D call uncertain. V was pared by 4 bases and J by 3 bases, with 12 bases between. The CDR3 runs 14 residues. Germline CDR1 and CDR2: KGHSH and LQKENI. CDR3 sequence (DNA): TGTGCCAGCTCACTACGGGTAGCAGACTATGGCTACACCTTC. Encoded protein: CASSLRVADYGYTF. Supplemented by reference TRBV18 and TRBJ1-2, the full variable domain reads NAGVMQNPRHLVRRRGQEARLRCSPMKGHSHVYWYRQLPEEGLKFMVYLQKENIIDESGMPKERFSAEFPKEGPSILRIQQVVRGDSAAYFCASSLRVADYGYTFGSGTRLTVV.

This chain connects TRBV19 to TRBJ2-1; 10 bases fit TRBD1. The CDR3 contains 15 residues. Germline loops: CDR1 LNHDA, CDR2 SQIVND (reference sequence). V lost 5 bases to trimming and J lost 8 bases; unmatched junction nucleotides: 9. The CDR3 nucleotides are TGTGCCAGTAGTCCTGACAGGGGGCGAGGTTATGAGCAGTTCTTC. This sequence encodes CASSPDRGRGYEQFF.

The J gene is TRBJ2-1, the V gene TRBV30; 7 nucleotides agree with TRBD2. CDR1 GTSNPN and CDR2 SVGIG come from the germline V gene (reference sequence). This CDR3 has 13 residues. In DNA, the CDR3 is TGTGCGGGAGGGGCTAGCTCTTACAATGAGCAGTTCTTC. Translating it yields CAGGASSYNEQFF.

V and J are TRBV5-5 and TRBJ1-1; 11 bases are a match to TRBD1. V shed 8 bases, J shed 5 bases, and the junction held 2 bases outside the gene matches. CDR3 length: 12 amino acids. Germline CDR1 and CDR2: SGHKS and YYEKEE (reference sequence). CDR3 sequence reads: CASGQGATEAFF. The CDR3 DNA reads TGTGCCAGTGGACAGGGGGCAACTGAAGCTTTCTTT.

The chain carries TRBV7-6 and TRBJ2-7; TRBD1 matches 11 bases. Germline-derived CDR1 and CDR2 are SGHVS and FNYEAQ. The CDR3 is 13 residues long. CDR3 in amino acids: CVGWDRGTYEQYV. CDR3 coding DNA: TGTGTCGGTTGGGACAGGGGGACCTACGAGCAGTACGTC.

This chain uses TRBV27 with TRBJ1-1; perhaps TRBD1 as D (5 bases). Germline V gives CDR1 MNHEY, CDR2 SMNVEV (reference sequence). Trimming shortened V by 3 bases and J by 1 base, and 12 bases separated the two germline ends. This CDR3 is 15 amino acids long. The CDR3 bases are TGTGCCAGCAGTTTTCATGGGGCGCAGAACACTGAAGCTTTCTTT. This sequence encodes CASSFHGAQNTEAFF.

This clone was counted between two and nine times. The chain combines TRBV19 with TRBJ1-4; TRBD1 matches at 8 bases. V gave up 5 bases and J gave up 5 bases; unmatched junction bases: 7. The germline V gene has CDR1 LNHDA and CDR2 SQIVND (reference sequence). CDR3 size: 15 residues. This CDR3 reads CASSPGTGWNEKLFF. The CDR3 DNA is TGTGCCAGTAGTCCCGGGACAGGTTGGAATGAAAAACTGTTTTTT.

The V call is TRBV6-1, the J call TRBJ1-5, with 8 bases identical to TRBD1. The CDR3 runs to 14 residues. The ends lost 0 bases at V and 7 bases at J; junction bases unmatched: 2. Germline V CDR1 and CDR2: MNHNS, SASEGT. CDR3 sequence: CASSEATGVQPQHF. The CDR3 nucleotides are TGTGCCAGCAGTGAAGCGACAGGGGTCCAGCCCCAGCATTTT.

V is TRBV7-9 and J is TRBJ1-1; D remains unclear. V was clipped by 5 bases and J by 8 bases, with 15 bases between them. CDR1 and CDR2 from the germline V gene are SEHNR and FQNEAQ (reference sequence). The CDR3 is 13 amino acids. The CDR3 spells CASSRLTGWEAFF. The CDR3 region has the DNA TGTGCCAGCAGCCGATTAACTGGTTGGGAAGCTTTCTTT. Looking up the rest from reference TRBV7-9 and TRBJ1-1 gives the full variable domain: DTGVSQNPRHKITKRGQNVTFRCDPISEHNRLYWYRQTLGQGPEFLTYFQNEAQLEKSRLLSDRFSAERPKGSFSTLEIQRTEQGDSAMYLCASSRLTGWEAFFGQGTRLTVV.

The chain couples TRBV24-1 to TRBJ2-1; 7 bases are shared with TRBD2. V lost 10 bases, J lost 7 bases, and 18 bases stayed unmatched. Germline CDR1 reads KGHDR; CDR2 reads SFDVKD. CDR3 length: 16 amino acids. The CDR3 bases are TGTGCCACACCAAAGGTCTTGGCGGGGGTGTTGAATGAGCAGTTCTTC. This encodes CATPKVLAGVLNEQFF.

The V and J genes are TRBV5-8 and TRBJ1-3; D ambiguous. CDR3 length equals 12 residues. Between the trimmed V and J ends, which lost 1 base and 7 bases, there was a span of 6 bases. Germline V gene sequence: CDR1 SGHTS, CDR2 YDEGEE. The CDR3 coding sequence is TGTGCCAGCAGCTTGAGACTTAACACCATATATTTT. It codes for CASSLRLNTIYF.